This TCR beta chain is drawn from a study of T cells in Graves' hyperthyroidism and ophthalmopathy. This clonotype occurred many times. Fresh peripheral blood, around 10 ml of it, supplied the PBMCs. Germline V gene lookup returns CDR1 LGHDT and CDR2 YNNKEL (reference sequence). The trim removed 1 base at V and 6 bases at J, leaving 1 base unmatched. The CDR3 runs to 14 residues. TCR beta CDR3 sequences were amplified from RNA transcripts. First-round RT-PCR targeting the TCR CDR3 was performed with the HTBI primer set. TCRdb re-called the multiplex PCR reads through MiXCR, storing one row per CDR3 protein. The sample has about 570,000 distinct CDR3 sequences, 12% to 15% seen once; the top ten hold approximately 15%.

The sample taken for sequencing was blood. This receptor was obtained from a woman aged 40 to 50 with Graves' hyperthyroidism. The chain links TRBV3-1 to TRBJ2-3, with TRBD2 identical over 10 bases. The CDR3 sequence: CASSQASGSDTQYF. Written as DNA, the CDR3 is TGTGCCAGCAGCCAAGCTAGCGGGAGCGATACGCAGTATTTT.